Listed below are T cell receptor beta chains from one sample, sequenced in a study of Ad26.COV2.S vaccination and SARS-CoV-2 variants. TCRdb's table, derived via immunoSEQ multiplex PCR, lists solely in-frame clones and lacks some. The table shows more than 300,000 clones, with 85% to 90% occurring only once. The sequenced sample was peripheral blood, obtained in a trial of Ad26.COV2.S vaccine versus placebo. All receptors come from a person between 18 and 65 years old who received the Ad26.COV2.S COVID-19 vaccine or a placebo. Both conserved end residues are part of each CDR3. A D gene is named only where the DNA matches it firmly. Some rows mark clone size as missing; the rest say once, few, many or name a class of expanded clone.

V gene	D gene	clone size	J gene	CDR3 protein	CDR3 DNA
TRBV19	TRBD1	.	TRBJ1-5	CASRHTGGTVNQPQHF	TGTGCCAGTAGACACACAGGGGGCACGGTAAATCAGCCCCAGCATTTT
TRBV27	.	once	TRBJ1-4	CASSMASNEKLFF	TGTGCCAGCAGTATGGCTAGTAATGAAAAACTGTTTTTT
TRBV11-2	.	.	TRBJ2-5	CASSLEGQKKTQYF	TGTGCCAGCAGCTTAGAGGGACAAAAGAAGACCCAGTACTTC
TRBV30	TRBD1	.	TRBJ1-4	CAWNNRGNEKLFF	TGTGCCTGGAATAACAGGGGAAATGAAAAACTGTTTTTT
TRBV5-1	.	.	TRBJ1-1	CASSPGTLTEAFF	TGCGCCAGCAGCCCAGGGACTTTGACTGAAGCTTTCTTT
TRBV9	TRBD1	.	TRBJ2-2	CASSLRTGLANTGELFF	TGTGCCAGCAGCTTAAGGACAGGGCTAGCGAACACCGGGGAGCTGTTTTTT
TRBV2	TRBD1	.	TRBJ1-1	CASNRQGGNTEAFF	TGTGCCAGCAATCGACAGGGTGGGAACACTGAAGCTTTCTTT
TRBV7-3	TRBD1	.	TRBJ1-1	CASSLDRWELGTEAFF	TGTGCCAGCAGCTTGGACAGGTGGGAACTTGGGACTGAAGCTTTCTTT
TRBV20-1	.	.	TRBJ1-4	CSASGSSLGEKLFF	TGCAGTGCTAGTGGGAGCTCTTTAGGAGAAAAACTGTTTTTT
TRBV10-3	TRBD1	.	TRBJ2-2	CAIKGTENTGELFF	TGTGCCATCAAAGGGACAGAAAACACCGGGGAGCTGTTTTTT
TRBV10-3	.	.	TRBJ1-3	CAIRKGKGSSGNTIYF	TGTGCCATCAGGAAGGGGAAGGGCTCCTCTGGAAACACCATATATTTT
TRBV2	TRBD1	.	TRBJ1-1	CASSVRQGNTEAFF	TGTGCCAGCAGTGTTCGACAGGGGAACACTGAAGCTTTCTTT
TRBV6-4	TRBD1	.	TRBJ2-1	CASRKRDREGNEQFF	TGTGCCAGCAGAAAAAGGGACAGGGAAGGCAATGAGCAGTTCTTC
TRBV10-1	.	.	TRBJ1-1	CASSRELNTEAFF	TGCGCCAGCTCCCGAGAACTGAACACTGAAGCTTTCTTT
TRBV7-2	.	once	TRBJ2-3	CASSLVRGTDTQYF	TGTGCCAGCAGCTTAGTCAGGGGCACAGATACGCAGTATTTT
TRBV5-6	TRBD1	.	TRBJ2-5	CASSSGQIQETQYF	TGTGCCAGCAGCTCGGGACAGATACAAGAGACCCAGTACTTC
TRBV11-2	TRBD1	.	TRBJ1-5	CASSLDGQGAQPQHF	TGTGCCAGCAGCTTAGATGGACAGGGGGCTCAGCCCCAGCATTTT
TRBV27	.	.	TRBJ1-1	CASSLEGPDTEAFF	TGTGCCAGCAGTTTGGAGGGGCCGGACACTGAAGCTTTCTTT
TRBV3-1/TRBV3-2	.	.	TRBJ1-3	CASSPGGFRSLYSGNTIYF	TGTGCCAGCAGCCCGGGGGGATTCCGAAGTCTCTACTCTGGAAACACCATATATTTT
TRBV6-5	.	.	TRBJ1-2	CASSYSSWQIYGYTF	TGTGCCAGCAGTTACTCATCATGGCAGATCTATGGCTACACCTTC
TRBV5-5	.	.	TRBJ1-6	CASSEGPTADSPLHF	TGTGCCAGCAGCGAGGGACCTACGGCGGATTCACCCCTCCACTTT
TRBV19	TRBD1	.	TRBJ1-2	CASSTTGTGVPYGYTF	TGTGCCAGTAGTACAACGGGGACAGGGGTTCCCTATGGCTACACCTTC
TRBV3-1/TRBV3-2	.	.	TRBJ2-3	CASSRTKSGPRTDTQYF	TGTGCCAGCAGCCGAACTAAAAGCGGGCCCCGCACAGATACGCAGTATTTT
TRBV12-5	.	.	TRBJ2-1	CASATLSGAVMNEQFF	TGTGCTAGTGCTACCTTATCAGGGGCGGTTATGAATGAGCAGTTCTTC
TRBV5-1	.	.	TRBJ1-2	CASSLRQDYGYTF	TGCGCCAGCAGCCTCCGACAGGACTATGGCTACACCTTC
TRBV5-5	TRBD1	few	TRBJ1-5	CASSGDRGNQPQHF	TGTGCCAGCAGCGGGGACAGGGGGAATCAGCCCCAGCATTTT
TRBV19	TRBD2	.	TRBJ2-2	CASSLMTSGVRDTGELFF	TGTGCCAGTAGCCTTATGACTAGCGGGGTTAGGGACACCGGGGAGCTGTTTTTT
TRBV3-1/TRBV3-2	.	.	TRBJ2-2	CASSRRLGGVANTGELFF	TGTGCCAGCAGCCGACGATTGGGAGGTGTAGCGAACACCGGGGAGCTGTTTTTT
TRBV7-2	TRBD2	.	TRBJ2-7	CASSPPGGVYEQYF	TGTGCCAGCAGCCCACCGGGGGGGGTCTACGAGCAGTACTTC
TRBV29-1	.	.	TRBJ1-1	CSARRGGGQNTEAFF	TGCAGCGCCCGCCGGGGAGGGGGGCAGAACACTGAAGCTTTCTTT
TRBV19	.	.	TRBJ1-2	CASRVGYGYTF	TGTGCCAGCAGGGTTGGCTATGGCTACACCTTC
TRBV7-9	.	.	TRBJ2-7	CASSLAAQGYGEQYF	TGTGCCAGCAGCTTAGCGGCCCAGGGATATGGAGAGCAGTACTTC